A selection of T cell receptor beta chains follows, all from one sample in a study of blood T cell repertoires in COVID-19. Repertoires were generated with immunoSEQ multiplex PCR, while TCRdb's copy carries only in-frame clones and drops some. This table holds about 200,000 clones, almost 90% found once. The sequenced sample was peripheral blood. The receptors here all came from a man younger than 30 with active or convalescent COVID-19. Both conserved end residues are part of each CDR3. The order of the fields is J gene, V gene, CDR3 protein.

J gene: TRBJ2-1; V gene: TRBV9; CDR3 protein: CASSGVPGQFLNEQFF
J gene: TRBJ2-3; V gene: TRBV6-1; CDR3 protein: CASSEEVMAGDTQYF
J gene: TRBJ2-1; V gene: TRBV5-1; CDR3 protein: CASSLSGLGSYNEQFF
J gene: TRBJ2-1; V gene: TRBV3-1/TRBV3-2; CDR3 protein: CASSQVYLNEQFF
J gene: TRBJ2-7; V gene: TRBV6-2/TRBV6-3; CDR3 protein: CASSQLAGVREQYF
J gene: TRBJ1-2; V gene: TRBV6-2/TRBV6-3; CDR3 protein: CASSPEELQGYTF
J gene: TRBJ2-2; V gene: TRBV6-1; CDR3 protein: CASSDPGQSNTGELFF
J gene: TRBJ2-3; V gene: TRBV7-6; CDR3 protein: CASSLVGTSGTDTQYF
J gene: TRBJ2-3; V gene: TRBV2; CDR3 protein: CASSVSESATDTQYF
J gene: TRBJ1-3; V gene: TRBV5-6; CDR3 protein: CASSLGSGSSGNTIYF
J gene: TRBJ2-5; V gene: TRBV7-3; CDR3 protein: CASSPGSQETQYF
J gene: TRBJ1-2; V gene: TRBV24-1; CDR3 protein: CATSDRGRGYTF
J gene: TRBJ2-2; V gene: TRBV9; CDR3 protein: CASSLFGAQNTGELFF
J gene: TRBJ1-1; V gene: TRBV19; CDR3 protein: CASSIEDRGYTEAFF
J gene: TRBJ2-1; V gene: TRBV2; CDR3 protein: CASSARTGPSYNEQFF
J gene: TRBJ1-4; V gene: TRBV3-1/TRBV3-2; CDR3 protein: CASRLQGMNEKLFF
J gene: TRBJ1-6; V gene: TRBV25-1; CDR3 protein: CASRGTQANSPLHF
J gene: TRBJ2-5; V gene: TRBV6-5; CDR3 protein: CASSYGGDQETQYF
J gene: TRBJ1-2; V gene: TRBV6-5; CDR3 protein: CASRAGGDGYTF
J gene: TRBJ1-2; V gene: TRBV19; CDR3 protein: CASSIQGGDGYTF
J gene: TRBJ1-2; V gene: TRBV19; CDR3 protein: CASSIDGWSAMGYGYTF
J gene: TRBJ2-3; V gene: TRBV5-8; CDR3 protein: CASSSGGLAGHLTFTDTQYF
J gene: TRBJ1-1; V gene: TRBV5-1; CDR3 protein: CASSAGGTANTEAFF
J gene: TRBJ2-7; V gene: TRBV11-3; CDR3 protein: CASSLDGGFSEQYF
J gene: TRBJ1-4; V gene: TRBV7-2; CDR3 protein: CASSSRGRTNEKLFF
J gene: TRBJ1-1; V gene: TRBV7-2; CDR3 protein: CASSLVPGGLNTEAFF
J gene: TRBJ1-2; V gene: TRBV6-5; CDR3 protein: CASSHRGGYGYTF
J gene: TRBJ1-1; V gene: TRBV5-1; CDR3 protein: CASSKDQPGVAFF
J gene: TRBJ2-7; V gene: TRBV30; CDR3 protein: CAWSVSAGVKQYF
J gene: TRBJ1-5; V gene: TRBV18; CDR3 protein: CASSPQGVEVNQPQHF
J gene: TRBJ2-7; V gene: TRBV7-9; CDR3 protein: CASSLGDRVYEQYF
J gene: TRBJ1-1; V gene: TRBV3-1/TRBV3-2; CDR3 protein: CASSSGQALNTEAFF
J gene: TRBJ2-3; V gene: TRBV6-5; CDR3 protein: CASSSRTRGWTDTQYF
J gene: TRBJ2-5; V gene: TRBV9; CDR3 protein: CASSAGTSGETQYF
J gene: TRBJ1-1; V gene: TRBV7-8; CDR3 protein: CASSLGAPTEAFF